Given below is one TCR beta chain in context. The data originate from a study of blood T cell repertoires in COVID-19. Overall study: Collection of acute and convalescent COVID-19 samples took place in the United States, Italy and Spain. PBMCs, B-cell-depleted T cells, or T cells provided the cDNA or gDNA that made up the material.

Under the authors' procedure: Reference gene primers were amplified, and this amplification served to estimate nucleated cell counts. Profiled with immunoSEQ multiplex PCR; TCRdb holds only in-frame clones, not every one. V and J calls plus clone size are reproduced from that table; the DNA served to infer D and trimming. The sample has about 160,000 clones, about 85% seen once. The germline V and J ends were trimmed by 6 bases and 1 base, with 12 bases remaining between them. The CDR3 consists of 14 residues. Germline loops: CDR1 MNHEY, CDR2 SVGAGI. The sample was peripheral blood. The V gene is TRBV6-5, the J gene TRBJ2-5; D gene unclear. The sequence was obtained from a woman aged 55-69 years with active or convalescent COVID-19. DNA of the CDR3: TGTGCCAGCAGGGCCCAGGTTTCCCAAGAGACCCAGTACTTC. Protein: CASRAQVSQETQYF.